The next 10 T cell receptor beta chains were all read from a single sample in a study of blood T cell repertoires in COVID-19. Produced via immunoSEQ multiplex PCR; TCRdb's table is partial and in-frame only. The sample has about 240,000 clones, approximately 78% seen once. Sequenced input: peripheral blood. Every receptor here comes from a woman between 55 and 75 years old with active or convalescent COVID-19.

This clone was observed once. The chain uses TRBV1 and TRBJ2-6; the D call of TRBD1 is as the table states it, not checked on the DNA. TRBV1 is assigned pseudogene status. The CDR3 has 20 amino acids. The CDR3 region is CTSNHLLGGQGAPGANVLTF. The CDR3 nucleotides read TGCACCAGCAACCATCTCCTTGGAGGACAGGGGGCGCCTGGGGCCAACGTCCTGACTTTC.

This clone showed up just once. The V gene is TRBV3-1 (or the pseudogene TRBV3-2), the J gene TRBJ1-6, with no clear D. Germline V gene sequence: CDR1 LGHDT, CDR2 YNNKEL (reference sequence). The V end was cut by 3 bases, the J end by 0 bases, with 15 bases between. The CDR3 has 18 residues. The CDR3 DNA reads TGTGCCAGCAGCCAGACGCAGGACTGGGTCTCCTATAATTCACCCCTCCACTTT. Its protein is CASSQTQDWVSYNSPLHF.

The chain has TRBV28 and TRBJ2-3, with 7 bases that match TRBD2. V trimming: 8 bases; J trimming: 2 bases; junction bases outside the gene matches: 7. The CDR3 extends over 14 amino acids. The germline V gene encodes CDR1 MDHEN and CDR2 SYDVKM. Here the CDR3 reads CASWARGDTDTQYF. CDR3 DNA sequence: TGTGCCAGCTGGGCACGGGGGGACACAGATACGCAGTATTTT.

The rearrangement uses TRBV5-4 and TRBJ1-1, with D tentatively TRBD1 (6 bases). V was shortened by 2 bases and J by 2 bases, with 13 bases between the two germline ends. CDR1 is SGHNT, CDR2 YYREEE, per germline (reference sequence). The CDR3 is made up of 15 amino acids. The CDR3 protein is CASSFLMDSNTEAFF. CDR3 DNA: TGTGCCAGCAGCTTTCTTATGGACAGCAACACTGAAGCTTTCTTT.

The CDR3 loop reads CASSRQGWYEQYF. The CDR3 nucleotides read TGTGCCAGCAGTAGACAGGGCTGGTACGAGCAGTACTTC. The V and J genes are TRBV12-3 or TRBV12-4 and TRBJ2-7; 7 bases fit TRBD1. Trimming at V came to 5 bases and at J to 4 bases, leaving 5 bases not matched to a gene. The CDR3 length is 13 residues.

The genes are TRBV27 and TRBJ2-1, with D unresolved. Trimming took 3 bases from V and 2 from J, leaving 5 bases between them. The CDR3 is 13 amino acids. Germline V CDR1 and CDR2: MNHEY, SMNVEV (reference sequence). The chain's CDR3 is CASSFRTYNEQFF. The CDR3 coding sequence is TGTGCCAGCAGTTTTAGAACCTACAATGAGCAGTTCTTC.

The CDR3 DNA reads TGTGCCAGCAGCCTATTGGGAGGGGAGAACTATGGCTACACCTTC. It encodes CASSLLGGENYGYTF. The genes are TRBV6-5 and TRBJ1-2; tentative D call: TRBD1 (5 bases). The CDR3 sequence is 15 residues long. Deletions cut 6 bases from V and 2 bases from J, with 16 bases between. Looked up from germline, CDR1 is MNHEY and CDR2 is SVGAGI.

This clone was recorded once. The gene calls are TRBV21-1 and TRBJ2-7; the tabulated D call, TRBD2, remains unverified against the DNA. TRBV21-1 is recorded as a pseudogene. This CDR3 is 14 amino acids long. The DNA of the CDR3 is TGTGCCACGGCTAGCGGGGGGTTTGGCTACGAGCAGTACTTC. This encodes CATASGGFGYEQYF.

This sequence joins TRBV14 and TRBJ2-3, with D possibly being TRBD1 (5 bases). The CDR3 runs 13 residues. Trimming removed 5 bases at V and 8 bases at J, with 14 bases between. The germline gives CDR1 SGHDN, CDR2 FVKESK. As DNA, the CDR3 is TGTGCCAGCAGCTTCAGCACAGGCCGTACGCAGTATTTT. It is translated as CASSFSTGRTQYF.

The chain uses TRBV11-2 and TRBJ2-7, with D possibly matching TRBD1 (5 bases). V lost 4 bases to trimming and J lost 3 bases, with 10 bases between them. Germline CDR1 and CDR2: SGHAT and FQNNGV. The CDR3 has 13 residues. CDR3 loop: CASSWGSFYEQYF. CDR3 sequence (DNA): TGTGCCAGCAGCTGGGGCAGCTTCTACGAGCAGTACTTC.